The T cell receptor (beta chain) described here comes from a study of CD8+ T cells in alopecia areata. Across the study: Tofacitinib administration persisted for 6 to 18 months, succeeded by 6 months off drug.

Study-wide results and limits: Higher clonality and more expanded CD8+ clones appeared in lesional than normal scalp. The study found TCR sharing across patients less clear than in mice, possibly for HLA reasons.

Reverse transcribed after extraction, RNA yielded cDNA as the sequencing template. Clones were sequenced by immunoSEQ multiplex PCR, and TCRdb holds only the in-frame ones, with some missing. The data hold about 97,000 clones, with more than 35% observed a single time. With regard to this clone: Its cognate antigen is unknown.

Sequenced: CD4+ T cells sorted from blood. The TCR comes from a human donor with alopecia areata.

CDR3 nucleotide sequence: TGTGCCAGCAGTTTAGAAAAGGGGCGGGGGGGCCGCTCAAATGAGCAGTTCTTC. This gives the protein CASSLEKGRGGRSNEQFF. This rearrangement joins TRBV27 to TRBJ2-1; 9 bases map to TRBD2. This CDR3 contains 18 residues. From germline, CDR1 is MNHEY and CDR2 SMNVEV (reference sequence). Trimming cost V 2 bases and J 7 bases; bases outside gene matches: 15.